The 2 T cell receptor beta chains below come from one sample, sequenced in a study of blood T cell repertoires in COVID-19. Sequencing was performed with immunoSEQ multiplex PCR; in TCRdb, only in-frame clones are kept and a portion is missing. The sample records about 190,000 clones, 75% to 90% being singletons. Sequencing was carried out using peripheral blood. These receptors all come from a man aged 40-49 years with acute or convalescent COVID-19.

The chain combines TRBV19 with TRBJ2-3, with D maybe TRBD1 (6 bases). The CDR3 has 15 amino acids. The V and J ends lost 4 bases and 0 bases respectively, with 11 bases between them. CDR1 is LNHDA and CDR2 is SQIVND in the germline V gene (reference sequence). The DNA of the CDR3 is TGTGCCAGTAGTAAGAGAACAGGGAGCACAGATACGCAGTATTTT. Protein sequence: CASSKRTGSTDTQYF.

The chain has TRBV15 and TRBJ2-2, with 9 bases matching TRBD2. The CDR3 is 18 amino acids. CDR1 is LNHNV, CDR2 YYDKDF, per germline (reference sequence). V trimming: 0 bases; J trimming: 7 bases; junction bases outside the gene matches: 12. The CDR3 sequence is CATSRDALVAGEYGELFF. CDR3 DNA sequence: TGTGCCACCAGCAGAGATGCATTAGTAGCGGGGGAGTACGGGGAGCTGTTTTTT.